This record covers a single TCR beta chain. The antigen remains unidentified. These data originate in a study of vaccination effects on CD4 cells after COVID-19. General study results and limits: The study, lacking early post-infection timepoints, had few convalescent patients. Marked contraction was observed in infection-induced and vaccine-induced clones late after vaccination.

Profiled with immunoSEQ multiplex PCR; TCRdb holds only in-frame clones, not every one. The data contain more than 50,000 clones, about 80% of them singletons. With V trimmed by 3 bases and J by 5 bases, 4 bases remained unmatched. Germline loops: CDR1 SEHNR, CDR2 FQNEAQ (reference sequence). The CDR3 is made up of 15 amino acids. Using viral peptide pools, the ViraFEST assay grew out antigen-specific CD4+ T cells prior to sequencing. Following culture for nine to ten days, CD4+ T cells were isolated. Everyone in the study got two shots of either the BNT162b2 or mRNA-1273 vaccine. Previously uninfected by SARS-CoV-2, the vaccine recipients also showed negative nucleocapsid antibodies. After approximately 2 million PBMC were placed in each well, they were cultured with approximately 9.4 IU/ml IL-2 and roughly 10 ug/ml peptides.

This TCR came from a human donor who received a COVID-19 vaccine. The genes are TRBV7-9 and TRBJ2-1, with 10 bases identical to TRBD2. Source: CD4+ T cells from PBMCs cultured with HCoV-OC43 spike peptides, taken after COVID-19 vaccination. Subset noted: HCoV-OC43 spike overlapping peptide pool stimulation. CDR3 DNA: TGTGCCAGCAGCTTCGTAGCGGGGGGCCACAATGAGCAGTTCTTC. Residues: CASSFVAGGHNEQFF.